The 22 T cell receptor beta chains presented below share a single source sample, sequenced in a study of T cell repertoires in aging, cancer and after chemotherapy. TRB rearrangements spanning V, D and J were amplified using mixed TRB-A/B primers. Via MiXCR, TCRdb re-called the multiplex PCR reads, giving one row per CDR3 protein. Of just under 10,000 distinct CDR3 sequences detected, around 33% appear once; the ten largest clones hold 2.5% to 3%. Amplification of TCR beta used genomic DNA extracted from peripheral blood. Sample: blood. The receptors come from a human donor in good health.

The chain recombines TRBV7-2 with TRBJ2-7; D is undetermined. Germline CDR1 and CDR2: SGHTA and FQGNSA. Trimming shortened V by 5 bases and J by 1 base, and 12 bases separated the two germline ends. This CDR3 spans 14 amino acids. CDR3 nucleotide sequence: TGTGCCAGCAGCACCAACGGCGGATCCTACGAGCAGTACTTC. Its protein is CASSTNGGSYEQYF.

This clonotype was counted between two and nine times. The chain carries TRBV6-5 and TRBJ2-1, with TRBD1 identical over 8 bases. The V segment lost 6 bases and the J segment 10 bases; nucleotides outside the gene matches: 2. Germline V lookup: CDR1 MNHEY, CDR2 SVGAGI. The CDR3 is made up of 11 amino acids. Written as DNA, the CDR3 is TGTGCCAGCAGGAACAGGGGGGAGCAGTTCTTC. This gives the protein CASRNRGEQFF.

The chain recombines TRBV13 with TRBJ2-3; the match to TRBD2 covers 8 bases. J lost 6 bases, V lost 0 bases, and 2 bases had no gene match. The CDR3 is 14 residues long. CDR1 and CDR2 from the germline V gene are PRHDT and FYEKMQ (reference sequence). DNA of the CDR3: TGTGCCAGCAGCTTAGGTCGGGGGGGGGATACGCAGTATTTT. Its protein is CASSLGRGGDTQYF.

CDR3 DNA sequence: TGTGCCAGCAGCGCGCATTTGACAGCCGTTAGCACAGATACGCAGTATTTT. As protein: CASSAHLTAVSTDTQYF. This chain links TRBV5-6 with TRBJ2-3; TRBD1 might be the D (5 bases). The germline CDR1 and CDR2 sequences are SGHDT and YYEEEE. V was pared by 4 bases and J by 0 bases, with 18 bases between. CDR3 length equals 17 residues. Together with reference TRBV5-6 and TRBJ2-3, the CDR3 gives the full variable domain: DAGVTQSPTHLIKTRGQQVTLRCSPKSGHDTVSWYQQALGQGPQFIFQYYEEEERQRGNFPDRFSGHQFPNYSSELNVNALLLGDSALYLCASSAHLTAVSTDTQYFGPGTRLTVL.

The chain links TRBV11-3 to TRBJ2-7, with 13 bases matching TRBD2. Germline trimming cut 3 bases from V and 7 bases from J; bases unmatched to any gene: 6. The CDR3 contains 15 residues. CDR1 and CDR2 from the germline V gene are SGHNT and YENEEA. As DNA, the CDR3 is TGTGCCAGCAGCTTGGGACTAGCGGGGCGGCATGAGCAGTACTTC. Residues: CASSLGLAGRHEQYF.

CDR3 residues: CASSESQSYGYTF. Here the CDR3 DNA reads TGTGCCAGCAGTGAATCACAGTCATATGGCTACACCTTC. This rearrangement joins TRBV6-5 to TRBJ1-2; D is undetermined. This CDR3 is built from 13 residues. Trimming removed 5 bases at V and 5 bases at J, with 12 bases between. Germline assignment: CDR1 MNHEY and CDR2 SVGAGI.

This CDR3 reads CASRYSLDTQYF. Written as DNA, the CDR3 is TGTGCCAGCAGGTATAGTTTGGATACGCAGTATTTT. The chain recombines TRBV6-1 with TRBJ2-3; D not certain. Looked up from germline, CDR1 is MNHNS and CDR2 is SASEGT. V was pared by 6 bases and J by 6 bases, with 10 bases between. The CDR3 is 12 residues long.

About this clonotype itself: One end of the junction does not line up with germline, which may come from a read error. This chain links TRBV4-3 with TRBJ2-1; 15 bases map to TRBD2. The length of the CDR3 is 16 residues. Germline CDR1 LGHNA, CDR2 YSLEER. CDR3 coding DNA: TGTGCCAGCAGCCAAGGACTAGCGGGGGGGCTAAATGAGCAGTTCTTC. Residues: CASSQGLAGGLNEQFF.

This chain links TRBV5-1 with TRBJ1-4; 10 bases map to TRBD1. J was trimmed by 5 bases and V by 4 bases; bases with no gene match: 8. Germline V gives CDR1 SGHRS, CDR2 YFSETQ. The CDR3 extends over 16 amino acids. DNA of the CDR3: TGCGCCAGCAGCCGAATACTGGACAGGGGGAATGAAAAACTGTTTTTT. It encodes CASSRILDRGNEKLFF.

This clonotype is medium-sized (0.01 to 0.1%). Here the CDR3 DNA reads TGTGCCAGCAGCTACCGGGACAGGGGGTCCGGGGAGCTGTTTTTT. Residues: CASSYRDRGSGELFF. V gene TRBV11-3 combines with J gene TRBJ2-2; TRBD1 matches 11 bases. Germline V gene sequence: CDR1 SGHNT, CDR2 YENEEA. Trimming removed 4 bases from V and 6 bases from J; junction bases left unmatched: 4. The CDR3 is 15 residues long.

This clonotype came up a few times. The chain employs TRBV7-6 and TRBJ2-1, with 14 bases lining up with TRBD2. The CDR3 extends over 18 amino acids. J was trimmed by 3 bases and V by 5 bases; bases with no gene match: 9. Per germline, CDR1 SGHVS and CDR2 FNYEAQ. The CDR3 coding sequence is TGTGCCAGCAGCCCCGGACTAGCGGGAGGTCCCTTCTACAATGAGCAGTTCTTC. The encoded protein is CASSPGLAGGPFYNEQFF.

The sample holds a few counts of this clonotype. The V and J genes are TRBV6-5 and TRBJ1-1; D remains ambiguous. CDR1 and CDR2 (germline): MNHEY, SVGAGI. This CDR3 has 16 amino acids. The V and J ends lost 0 bases and 4 bases respectively, with 15 bases between them. CDR3 coding DNA: TGTGCCAGCAGTTACTCGAGAGGGATAGGTGGCACTGAAGCTTTCTTT. Its translation: CASSYSRGIGGTEAFF.

The V gene is TRBV5-4, the J gene TRBJ1-2; D unclear. Germline V gene sequence: CDR1 SGHNT, CDR2 YYREEE (reference sequence). This CDR3 comprises 13 residues. V gave up 0 bases and J gave up 6 bases, with 9 bases separating them. The CDR3 sequence is CASSLVGWNGYTF. The CDR3 DNA reads TGTGCCAGCAGCTTGGTTGGATGGAATGGCTACACCTTC.

A note on this clonotype: It may be a read error: a sequence one base away is much more abundant. The chain carries TRBV29-1 and TRBJ2-3; TRBD2 aligns across 14 bases. V lost 5 bases and J lost 12; bases outside the gene matches: 10. The CDR3 has 14 residues. Germline V gene lookup returns CDR1 SQVTM and CDR2 ANQGSEA. CDR3 protein: CSVLLTSGRAIQYF. CDR3 sequence (DNA): TGCAGCGTTCTCCTGACTAGCGGGAGGGCCATTCAGTATTTT.

In regard to this clonotype: Germline and junction disagree at one end, which may indicate a read error. V is TRBV27 and J is TRBJ2-6; D uncertain. This CDR3 comprises 16 residues. Germline CDR1 reads MNHEY; CDR2 reads SMNVEV (reference sequence). Here the CDR3 reads CASSHGRNSGANVLTF. CDR3 DNA sequence: TGCGCCAGCAGCCACGGACGGAACTCTGGGGCCAACGTCCTGACTTTC. Together with reference TRBV27 and TRBJ2-6, the CDR3 gives the full variable domain: EAQVTQNPRYLITVTGKKLTVTCSQNMNHEYMSWYRQDPGLGLRQIYYSMNVEVTDKGDVPEGYKVSRKEKRNFPLILESPSPNQTSLYFCASSHGRNSGANVLTFGAGSRLTVL.

This clonotype turned up a few times. This rearrangement joins TRBV6-5 to TRBJ2-2; D possibly matches TRBD1 or TRBD2 (7 bases each). The V gene's germline CDR1 is MNHEY and CDR2 SVGAGI. Trimming left V 5 bases short and J 7 bases short, with 20 bases between. The CDR3 is made up of 16 amino acids. The CDR3: CASSRSTGRGGGELFF. The CDR3 DNA sequence: TGTGCCAGCAGTCGATCGACAGGGAGGGGCGGCGGGGAGCTGTTTTTT.

By sample fraction, this clonotype is large. The chain recombines TRBV29-1 with TRBJ2-3, with a weak D call TRBD2 (5 bases). The V gene lost 4 bases and the J gene lost 6 bases, with 8 bases spanning the gap. The CDR3 sequence is 11 residues long. The germline gives CDR1 SQVTM, CDR2 ANQGSEA. The chain's CDR3 is CSVASGDTQYF. CDR3 nucleotide sequence: TGCAGCGTTGCCAGCGGTGATACGCAGTATTTT.

Judged by abundance, this clonotype is medium-sized (0.01 to 0.1%). The V gene is TRBV19, the J gene TRBJ1-4, with D possibly matching TRBD1 (5 bases). This CDR3 comprises 15 residues. V was trimmed by 1 base and J by 7 bases, leaving 13 bases between them. Germline lookup yields CDR1 LNHDA and CDR2 SQIVND (reference sequence). CDR3 nucleotide sequence: TGTGCCAGTAGTATAGCCTCAGGGAGGAGTGAAAAACTGTTTTTT. Protein: CASSIASGRSEKLFF.

The rearrangement links TRBV5-6 to TRBJ1-2, with D uncertain. V was pared by 0 bases and J by 4 bases, with 16 bases between. The CDR3 is 16 amino acids. Germline CDR1 and CDR2: SGHDT and YYEEEE. The DNA for the CDR3 is TGTGCCAGCAGCTTGGAGCTGAATCAGGTGGTCTATGGCTACACCTTC. The encoded protein is CASSLELNQVVYGYTF.

This chain joins TRBV27 and TRBJ2-7, with 9 bases matching TRBD1. CDR1 MNHEY and CDR2 SMNVEV come from the germline V gene (reference sequence). The CDR3 covers 11 residues. V shed 8 bases and J 4 bases; nucleotides not matched to a gene: 0. CDR3 DNA sequence: TGTGCCAGCGGGACAGGGTACGAGCAGTACTTC. This encodes CASGTGYEQYF.

The chain carries TRBV7-2 and TRBJ2-1, with 8 bases fitting TRBD1. Germline lookup yields CDR1 SGHTA and CDR2 FQGNSA. J was trimmed by 0 bases and V by 1 base; bases with no gene match: 17. This CDR3 has 21 amino acids. The CDR3 DNA reads TGTGCCAGCAGCTTAGACCGGACAGGGCCAGGCGCTAGGAGCTCCTACAATGAGCAGTTCTTC. Protein sequence: CASSLDRTGPGARSSYNEQFF. The variable domain in full, with the rest retrieved from reference TRBV7-2 and TRBJ2-1, is GAGVSQSPSNKVTEKGKDVELRCDPISGHTALYWYRQSLGQGLEFLIYFQGNSAPDKSGLPSDRFSAERTGGSVSTLTIQRTQQEDSAVYLCASSLDRTGPGARSSYNEQFFGPGTRLTVL.

V and J are TRBV5-5 and TRBJ1-6, with a possible D match to TRBD1 (5 bases). Germline CDR1 SGHKS, CDR2 YYEKEE (reference sequence). This CDR3 has 17 amino acids. Between the trimmed V and J ends, which lost 5 bases and 5 bases, there was a span of 20 bases. In DNA form, the CDR3 reads TGTGCCAGCAGAATGCCCTTACGAGGGGTCCATAATTCACCCCTCCACTTT. This sequence encodes CASRMPLRGVHNSPLHF.